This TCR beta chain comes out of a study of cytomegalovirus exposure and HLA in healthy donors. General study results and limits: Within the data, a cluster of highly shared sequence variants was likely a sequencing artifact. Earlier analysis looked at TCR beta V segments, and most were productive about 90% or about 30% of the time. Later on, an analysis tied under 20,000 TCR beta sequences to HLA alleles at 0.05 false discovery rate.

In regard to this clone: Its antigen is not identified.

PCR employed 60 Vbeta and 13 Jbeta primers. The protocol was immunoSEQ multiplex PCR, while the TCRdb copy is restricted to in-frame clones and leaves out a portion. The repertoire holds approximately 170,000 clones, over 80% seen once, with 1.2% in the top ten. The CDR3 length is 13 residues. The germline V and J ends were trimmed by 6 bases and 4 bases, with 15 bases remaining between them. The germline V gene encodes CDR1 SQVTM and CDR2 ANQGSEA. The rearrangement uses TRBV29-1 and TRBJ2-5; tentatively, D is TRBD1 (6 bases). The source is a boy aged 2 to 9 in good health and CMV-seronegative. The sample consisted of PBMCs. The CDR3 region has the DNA TGCAGCGTAACAGGGATTTCAACAGAGACCCAGTACTTC. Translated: CSVTGISTETQYF.